These 7 T cell receptor beta chains were sequenced from one sample in a study of T cells in women clearing cervical HPV infection. TCRdb's copy holds only in-frame clones and misses some; the assay was immunoSEQ multiplex PCR. Reported are some 40,000 clones; the ten largest clones contain roughly 1.2%. The specimen was blood buffy coat. All receptors come from a woman aged 18-70 years with a cervical HPV16 infection that either progressed to CIN3+ or cleared (not recorded which).

On this clone: The read terminates 3 residues ahead of where the CDR3 ends, so the germline J gene completes it. This rearrangement joins TRBV19 to TRBJ1-2; a weak D match, TRBD1 (6 bases). CDR3 length: 14 residues. Germline V lookup: CDR1 LNHDA, CDR2 SQIVND (reference sequence). The CDR3 sequence: CASSFGRGYNDYTF. CDR3 DNA (partial): TGTGCCAGTAGTTTCGGCAGGGGCTACAATGAC.

Remarks on this clone: The sequenced fragment ends 3 residues before the CDR3 boundary, so the rest is inferred from the germline J gene. The rearrangement joins TRBV27 to TRBJ2-5, with D tentatively TRBD1 (5 bases). This CDR3 is built from 13 residues. Germline V lookup: CDR1 MNHEY, CDR2 SMNVEV (reference sequence). With 4 bases removed from V and 4 bases from J, the gap between germline ends came to 10 bases. The CDR3 here is CASSSQVAETQYF. Incomplete CDR3 DNA: TGTGCCAGCAGTTCACAGGTTGCAGAGACC.

Comments on this clone: The missing CDR3 end, 3 residues past where the read stops, is filled in from the germline J gene. This chain joins TRBV7-6 and TRBJ2-1; 8 bases agree with TRBD2. CDR3 size: 14 residues. V gave up 6 bases and J gave up 6 bases; unmatched junction bases: 7. CDR1 SGHVS and CDR2 FNYEAQ come from the germline V gene. Incomplete CDR3 DNA: TGTGCCAGCAGTAACGGGGGGGCAGCCAATGAG. Encoded protein: CASSNGGAANE. In full, the CDR3 reads CASSNGGAANEQFF.

As to this clone: The CDR3 extends 3 residues past the end of the read, so its final part is completed from the germline J gene. V is TRBV20-1 and J is TRBJ1-1; D might be TRBD1 (5 bases). V lost 2 bases and J 5 bases, leaving 24 bases between the germline ends. The CDR3 spans 17 residues. Germline V gene data show CDR1 as DFQATT and CDR2 as SNEGSKA (reference sequence). CDR3 bases read: TGCAGTGCTAGACTCCCACTAAACAGGATCTCAGAAACTGAA. Its translation: CSARLPLNRISETE. The full CDR3 is CSARLPLNRISETEAFF.

Note on this clone: The missing CDR3 end, 3 residues past where the read stops, is filled in from the germline J gene. The genes are TRBV5-1 and TRBJ2-3, with D uncertain. CDR1 and CDR2 (germline): SGHRS, YFSETQ. The V gene lost 0 bases and the J gene lost 2 bases, with 10 bases spanning the gap. The CDR3 has 15 amino acids. CDR3 sequence reads: CASSLAGGSTDTQYF. The covered CDR3 bases are TGCGCCAGCAGCTTGGCGGGTGGTTCCACAGATACG.

Remarks on this clone: The read terminates 3 residues ahead of where the CDR3 ends, so the germline J gene completes it. The genes are TRBV5-6 and TRBJ2-7; maybe TRBD1 (6 bases). V was shortened by 6 bases and J by 3 bases, with 13 bases between the two germline ends. The CDR3 extends over 13 amino acids. From germline, CDR1 is SGHDT and CDR2 YYEEEE. The CDR3 spells CASTAGTNYEQYF. The CDR3 bases that were read are TGTGCCAGCACCGCAGGGACAAACTACGAG.

A note on this clone: The CDR3 end falls 3 residues outside the read, so it is completed with the germline J gene. V is TRBV28 and J is TRBJ2-5; 7 positions match TRBD2. CDR1 is MDHEN, CDR2 SYDVKM, per germline. The CDR3 runs to 14 residues. V lost 7 bases, J lost 5 bases, and 10 bases stayed unmatched. The CDR3 bases that were read are TGTGCCAGCACCTCCGGGACTATGTATGAGACC. It is translated as CASTSGTMYET. The full-length CDR3 reads as CASTSGTMYETQYF.